This TCR beta chain was identified during a study of shared clonotypes between healthy human individuals (dated by TCRdb to between 2020 and 2021). With regard to the full study: The cohort included three men and two women between 18 and 49 years of age. The study deeply sequenced blood TCR repertoires of about 5 healthy adults to estimate repertoire size and the extent of clonotype sharing between individuals. To increase sequencing depth and limit assay-specific biases, different laboratories used diverse techniques to prepare libraries and sequence TCR repertoires. Leukapheresis yielded between about 0.9 and 9.5 billion PBMCs per donor. For each donor, three plates each were used for CD4 naive and CD4 memory, two plates were used for CD8 naive, and one plate was used for CD8 memory.

Healthy HIV-negative adults with no recently reported acute infections or vaccinations were included as donors. Every donor was a Caucasian adult living in Nashville, Tennessee, USA. Magnetic negative selection was used to enrich CD4+ T cells, after which naive cells were positively selected on CD45RA and the negative fraction became the memory subset. After blood collection by leukapheresis, PBMCs were isolated using Ficoll-Histopaque density gradient centrifugation and then cryopreserved in the vapor phase of liquid nitrogen. Analytical flow cytometry was used to check the purity and quantity of every magnetically sorted T cell population. Genomic DNA was isolated from every sorted fraction and measured by UV absorbance on a Nanodrop 2000c. This clone was recorded a few times. No antigen is known for it. No base quality values were provided; no much bigger clone lies one nucleotide off. Study-wide conclusions, independent of this receptor: When a few donors were compared, the shared fraction of clonotypes was approximately 5% for naive CD4, more than 3% for naive CD8, about 2.5% for memory CD4, and approximately 0.4% for memory CD8. Rarefaction of sorted-subset datasets indicated incomplete sequencing despite the large sequencing depth. Naive subsets generally had larger estimated clonotype richness than memory subsets. Compared with non-shared clonotypes, clonotypes shared by all four sorted-subset donors had higher generation probabilities. Sampling was restricted to blood, and TCR repertoires in tissue are likely to differ from TCR repertoires in blood. The genetic and exposure-history diversity represented was limited by the small number of donors. Pairwise subsampling indicated that sequencing depth was expected to affect the degree of clonotype sharing among donors.

From a lookup of the germline V gene (reference sequence), CDR1 and CDR2 are GTSNPN and SVGIG. Ends trimmed: V by 0 bases, J by 1 base; bases unmatched to a gene: 5. The cysteine opens and the phenylalanine closes a CDR3 of 17 amino acids. Only CDR3 DNA remains: 51 bases, in frame from the first base. Using the deep immunoSEQ assay, multiplex PCR amplified TCR CDR3 regions from genomic DNA. Genomic DNA extracted from each cell subset was distributed evenly over all wells of several immunoSEQ 96-well plates, and each plate served as one replicate. For sorted subsets, roughly 0.2 ug genomic DNA, equal to 30,000 to 35,000 T cell genomes, was loaded into each replicate PCR. Purified libraries were quantified with a Qubit 3.0 fluorometer, sized on a Bioanalyzer 2100, and re-quantified with the KAPA Library Quantification kit. A separate single-read 150-cycle Illumina NextSeq 550 flow cell was used to sequence each immunoSEQ 96-well plate. The authors' analysis ran thus. Because the immunoSEQ output held only junctional sequences and lacked quality scores, the filtering could not match the filtering applied to full-length reads. To assign V/J genes and CDR3, sequences were annotated using PyIR, a Python wrapper for IgBLAST v1.9, with IMGT germline references. Any read was removed if the V/J assignment was weak (E-value above 1e-6), the CDR3 was missing, or the read contained stop codons, out-of-frame junctions, or ambiguous translated residues. V3J clonotypes were defined as sequences sharing an identical inferred V gene, J gene, and CDR3 amino acid sequence. Percentage overlap between repertoires was calculated by dividing the number of shared unique clonotypes by the size of the smaller repertoire. Richness of each repertoire was evaluated using RTK rarefaction, the Chao1 estimator, and Recon v2.1 estimates of unobserved clonotypes. For all TCRbeta clonotypes obtained by the gDNA method from a few donors, generation probabilities were computed with OLGA. TCRdb retrieved this table from immuneACCESS and kept in-frame rearrangements only. Not all clones are present; in checked studies, unresolved V genes account for under half, and no reason is known for the remainder. V, J and clone size derive from that table, while D and trimming were established from the DNA sequence. The sample data list around 700,000 clones, and about 78% of these were observed just once. The top ten clones comprise 1.5% to 2% of the sample.

The sample comprised memory CD4+ T cells sorted from blood. The sample's cell subset or site label, in plain terms: CD45RA-negative fraction. This sequence uses TRBV30 and TRBJ2-6, and TRBD2 aligns with 8 junction nucleotides. The receptor's source is a woman aged 25-40 years in good health. The DNA reads as follows: TGTGCCTGGAGTGTACCGGGAGGGCCGTCTGGGGCCAACGTCCTGACTTTC. This gives the protein CAWSVPGGPSGANVLTF.